What follows describes a single TCR beta chain. The sample belongs to a study of T cell changes during pregnancy in multiple sclerosis. Only in-frame clones appear in the TCRdb table, and some are missing; sequencing was by immunoSEQ multiplex PCR. The repertoire has approximately 53,000 clones, 80% to 95% of them found once; the top ten carry around 0.6%. The germline V and J ends were trimmed by 4 bases and 6 bases, with 7 bases remaining between them. CDR1 SQVTM and CDR2 ANQGSEA come from the germline V gene. The CDR3 sequence is 11 residues long. This chain uses TRBV29-1 with TRBJ2-1; D unclear. Sequenced material: CD4+ T cells from peripheral blood mononuclear cells, taken after pregnancy. This TCR came from a female donor in good health, enrolled as a control in a pregnancy study. CDR3 sequence: CSVGLFNEQFF. The CDR3 DNA reads as TGCAGCGTTGGTTTATTCAATGAGCAGTTCTTC.